Each of the 28 T cell receptor beta chains below was sequenced from the same sample in a study of CD8 T cells in ankylosing spondylitis. TCRdb recomputed calls from the 5' RACE reads with MiXCR, one row per CDR3 protein. The data show approximately 150,000 distinct CDR3 sequences, around 32% seen once. The sequenced material came from synovial fluid, either unsorted or a sorted T cell fraction (not recorded which). The receptor set was obtained from a male donor with ankylosing spondylitis.

In this sample, this clonotype turned up a few times. The chain carries TRBV21-1 and TRBJ2-7; TRBD1 is the table's D call and was not checked against the DNA. TRBV21-1 is a pseudogene locus. CDR3 length: 14 residues. CDR3 DNA sequence: TGTGCCAGCAGTTCAGGGGGGCTCTCCTACGAGCAGTACTTC. Residues: CASSSGGLSYEQYF.

The chain couples TRBV7-2 to TRBJ2-1, with 12 nucleotides matching TRBD2. CDR1 is SGHTA, CDR2 FQGNSA, per germline. CDR3 length: 15 residues. Trimming removed 2 bases from V and 9 bases from J; junction bases left unmatched: 5. The CDR3 nucleotides read TGTGCCAGCAGCTTAAAACTAGCGGGAGGCGGTGAGCAGTTCTTC. Amino acids: CASSLKLAGGGEQFF.

This chain uses TRBV7-9 with TRBJ2-6; no reliable D call. V shed 2 bases and J shed 2 bases, with 1 base lying between them. There are 13 residues in the CDR3. Germline loops: CDR1 SEHNR, CDR2 FQNEAQ (reference sequence). The CDR3 nucleotides are TGTGCCAGCAGCTTAACTGGGGCCAACGTCCTGACTTTC. Amino acids: CASSLTGANVLTF.

The chain is built from TRBV12-3 or TRBV12-4 and TRBJ2-1; D is tentatively TRBD1 or TRBD2 (5 bases each). V was cut by 6 bases and J by 5 bases, with 14 bases left in between. The CDR3 sequence is 14 residues long. CDR3 DNA sequence: TGTGCCAGCAGCCCAATGGGGACCAACAATGAGCAGTTCTTC. The encoded protein is CASSPMGTNNEQFF.

This rearrangement joins TRBV28 to TRBJ1-5; 9 positions agree with TRBD1. Germline lookup yields CDR1 MDHEN and CDR2 SYDVKM. The CDR3 contains 16 residues. J lost 6 bases, V lost 8 bases, and 14 bases had no gene match. CDR3 DNA: TGTGCCAGCGCATCAATTGGGACAGGGTTCACTCAGCCCCAGCATTTT. This encodes CASASIGTGFTQPQHF.

V gene TRBV20-1 combines with J gene TRBJ1-1; D remains unclear. V lost 1 base to trimming and J lost 1 base, with 10 bases between them. The germline gives CDR1 DFQATT, CDR2 SNEGSKA (reference sequence). This CDR3 has 14 residues. The CDR3 DNA sequence: TGCAGTGCTAGAGGAATCGGTAGGAACACTGAAGCTTTCTTT. Residues: CSARGIGRNTEAFF.

This clonotype has ten or more counts. The chain employs TRBV27 and TRBJ2-7; TRBD1 aligns across 9 bases. After removal of 2 bases from V and 2 bases from J, the junction contained 7 bases not matched to a gene. Germline V gene lookup returns CDR1 MNHEY and CDR2 SMNVEV (reference sequence). This CDR3 has 16 residues. In DNA, the CDR3 is TGTGCCAGCAGTTTAGGGACAGGGTTTCTTCCCTACGAGCAGTACTTC. The encoded protein is CASSLGTGFLPYEQYF.

This clonotype was seen a few times. The V call is TRBV20-1, the J call TRBJ2-5; D is undetermined. CDR1 is DFQATT, CDR2 SNEGSKA, per germline (reference sequence). Between the trimmed V and J ends, which lost 0 bases and 2 bases, there was a span of 19 bases. The CDR3 contains 17 residues. CDR3 residues: CSARERSKFLGQETQYF. The CDR3 DNA follows: TGCAGTGCTAGAGAGCGGAGCAAATTTTTGGGACAAGAGACCCAGTACTTC.

The rearrangement uses TRBV20-1 and TRBJ2-7; D might be TRBD1 (6 bases). Per the germline V gene, CDR1 is DFQATT and CDR2 is SNEGSKA (reference sequence). Trimming left V 3 bases short and J 2 bases short, with 20 bases between. The CDR3 has 16 residues. CDR3 protein: CSASGRGYTSAYEQYF. The CDR3 DNA reads as TGCAGTGCTAGCGGTAGGGGGTACACGTCAGCCTACGAGCAGTACTTC.

This clonotype was counted only a few times. V is TRBV7-2 and J is TRBJ1-2; D unresolved. V was cut by 1 base and J by 8 bases, with 17 bases left in between. The germline V gene encodes CDR1 SGHTA and CDR2 FQGNSA. This CDR3 contains 15 residues. Written as DNA, the CDR3 is TGTGCCAGCAGCTTAGGGCTCGGGCCGTTTGAGGGCTACACCTTC. Translated: CASSLGLGPFEGYTF.

The chain has TRBV5-1 and TRBJ2-7; 8 bases agree with TRBD2. The V segment lost 4 bases and the J segment 5 bases; nucleotides outside the gene matches: 11. This CDR3 spans 15 amino acids. Per the germline V gene, CDR1 is SGHRS and CDR2 is YFSETQ. The DNA for the CDR3 is TGCGCCAGCAGCACTACTAGCGGATCGACTAACGAGCAGTACTTC. Amino acid sequence: CASSTTSGSTNEQYF. The variable domain in full, with the rest retrieved from reference TRBV5-1 and TRBJ2-7, is KAGVTQTPRYLIKTRGQQVTLSCSPISGHRSVSWYQQTPGQGLQFLFEYFSETQRNKGNFPGRFSGRQFSNSRSEMNVSTLELGDSALYLCASSTTSGSTNEQYFGPGTRLTVT.

The chain employs TRBV3-1 and TRBJ1-5, with unresolved D. The CDR3 length is 13 residues. Trimming stripped 4 bases from V and 6 bases from J, with 10 bases between. Germline V CDR1 and CDR2: LGHDT, YNNKEL (reference sequence). The CDR3 reads CASSRVPGQPQHF. The CDR3 DNA is TGTGCCAGCAGCCGAGTCCCGGGTCAGCCCCAGCATTTT.

The V gene is TRBV5-1, the J gene TRBJ2-5; 8 nucleotides match TRBD1. The CDR3 loop spans 15 amino acids. The germline CDR1 and CDR2 sequences are SGHRS and YFSETQ. Trimming removed 2 bases from V and 4 bases from J; junction bases left unmatched: 7. The DNA of the CDR3 is TGCGCCAGCAGCTTACAGGGACAGGTTCGAGAGACCCAGTACTTC. Translating it yields CASSLQGQVRETQYF.

The chain uses TRBV20-1 and TRBJ1-1, with D uncertain. The CDR3 has 13 residues. V shed 6 bases and J shed 5 bases, with 16 bases lying between them. Germline CDR1 is DFQATT and CDR2 is SNEGSKA (reference sequence). The CDR3 reads CSAQADPSTEAFF. As DNA, the CDR3 is TGCAGTGCCCAGGCTGATCCTAGTACTGAAGCTTTCTTT.

The genes are TRBV20-1 and TRBJ2-1; D may correspond to TRBD1 or TRBD2 (5 bases each). This CDR3 has 12 residues. V was shortened by 5 bases and J by 5 bases, with 10 bases between the two germline ends. The germline V gene encodes CDR1 DFQATT and CDR2 SNEGSKA (reference sequence). The CDR3 coding sequence is TGCAGTGCTCCCCGGGGCAACAATGAGCAGTTCTTC. The encoded protein is CSAPRGNNEQFF.

This clonotype occurred many times. V gene TRBV29-1 combines with J gene TRBJ1-1; no firm D call. CDR3 size: 9 residues. Per germline, CDR1 SQVTM and CDR2 ANQGSEA. V lost 7 bases to trimming and J lost 10 bases, with 10 bases between them. The CDR3 sequence is CSGTPGAFF. CDR3 DNA sequence: TGCAGCGGAACGCCAGGAGCTTTCTTT.

Only a few counts were recorded for this clonotype. The V and J genes are TRBV28 and TRBJ2-2; D is uncertain. The CDR3 contains 15 residues. Trimming shortened V by 10 bases and J by 4 bases, and 19 bases separated the two germline ends. Germline loops: CDR1 MDHEN, CDR2 SYDVKM. The CDR3 sequence is CATTSSYQFTGELFF. CDR3 in DNA: TGTGCCACCACATCCAGTTATCAGTTCACCGGGGAGCTGTTTTTT.

This clonotype was detected once. The V call is TRBV7-9, the J call TRBJ2-3; D might be TRBD1 or TRBD2, each matching 6 bases. CDR3 length equals 17 residues. Trimming stripped 0 bases from V and 0 bases from J, with 13 bases between. The germline V gene encodes CDR1 SEHNR and CDR2 FQNEAQ (reference sequence). The CDR3 coding sequence is TGTGCCAGCAGCTTAGCATTGGGGGGCCCCAGCACAGATACGCAGTATTTT. Protein: CASSLALGGPSTDTQYF.

The V call is TRBV5-5, the J call TRBJ2-3; no clear D gene. Between the trimmed V and J ends, which lost 0 bases and 1 base, there was a span of 6 bases. The CDR3 covers 14 residues. The germline gives CDR1 SGHKS, CDR2 YYEKEE (reference sequence). The CDR3 is CASSLGRGTDTQYF. In DNA form, the CDR3 reads TGTGCCAGCAGCTTGGGTAGGGGCACAGATACGCAGTATTTT.

The chain uses TRBV20-1 and TRBJ2-7; 10 nucleotides align to TRBD1. Germline CDR1 and CDR2: DFQATT and SNEGSKA (reference sequence). This CDR3 comprises 16 residues. V was pared by 6 bases and J by 9 bases, with 20 bases of the junction left unmatched. The CDR3 region is CSARGDRGAGKGVQYF. CDR3 DNA sequence: TGCAGTGCCAGGGGGGACAGGGGAGCGGGAAAGGGTGTGCAGTACTTC.

This clonotype appeared a few times. V usage is TRBV5-5 and J usage is TRBJ1-6, with no clear D. Per germline, CDR1 SGHKS and CDR2 YYEKEE (reference sequence). The CDR3 length is 15 residues. Between the trimmed V and J ends, which lost 3 bases and 7 bases, there was a span of 14 bases. The CDR3 loop reads CASSSWTVRNSPLHF. Written as DNA, the CDR3 is TGTGCCAGCAGCTCCTGGACCGTCAGGAATTCACCCCTCCACTTT.

Comments on this clonotype: The junction departs from germline at one end; a sequencing error may be responsible. The chain has TRBV12-3 or TRBV12-4 and TRBJ2-7; 7 bases align to TRBD1. This CDR3 is 14 amino acids long. CDR3 in DNA: TGTGCCAGCAGTTTGATAGGGGGCTCCGACGAGCAGTACTTC. Translating gives CASSLIGGSDEQYF.

There are a few counts of this clonotype. The chain recombines TRBV27 with TRBJ2-7, with 7 bases identical to TRBD1. Germline V gene data show CDR1 as MNHEY and CDR2 as SMNVEV (reference sequence). The CDR3 is made up of 15 amino acids. Trimming removed 7 bases from V and 0 bases from J; junction bases left unmatched: 9. Here the CDR3 reads CASIRRTGSSYEQYF. DNA of the CDR3: TGTGCCAGCATCCGAAGGACAGGAAGCTCCTACGAGCAGTACTTC.

This clonotype was seen only a few times. V gene TRBV18 combines with J gene TRBJ1-4, with a possible D match to TRBD1 (5 bases). V was clipped by 3 bases and J by 3 bases, with 8 bases between them. Per the germline V gene, CDR1 is KGHSH and CDR2 is LQKENI. This CDR3 region has 14 residues. CDR3 DNA sequence: TGTGCCAGCTCACCGGGGGAGTCTAATGAAAAACTGTTTTTT. Its protein product is CASSPGESNEKLFF.

There are a few counts of this clonotype. This sequence joins TRBV11-2 and TRBJ2-3, with a tentative D call TRBD2 (5 bases). Trimming left V 3 bases short and J 3 bases short, with 10 bases between. CDR3 length equals 14 residues. The germline V gene encodes CDR1 SGHAT and CDR2 FQNNGV. The CDR3, as DNA: TGTGCCAGCAGCTTTTCGGGAACGACAGATACGCAGTATTTT. Protein: CASSFSGTTDTQYF.

This clonotype appeared many times. The chain is built from TRBV9 and TRBJ1-1; D call uncertain. Germline CDR1 SGDLS, CDR2 YYNGEE. This CDR3 region has 14 residues. V dropped 2 bases and J dropped 4 bases, with 12 bases sitting between them. As DNA, the CDR3 is TGTGCCAGCAGCGTGGGAGGTATCGGCACTGAAGCTTTCTTT. Encoded protein: CASSVGGIGTEAFF.

This clonotype was picked up many times. The rearrangement links TRBV15 to TRBJ2-7, with unresolved D. Trimming cost V 2 bases and J 3 bases, with 14 bases left between them. This CDR3 comprises 15 residues. Germline V gene lookup returns CDR1 LNHNV and CDR2 YYDKDF (reference sequence). CDR3 loop: CATSRLRGRLYEQYF. The CDR3 nucleotides are TGTGCCACCAGCAGATTAAGAGGCCGCCTCTACGAGCAGTACTTC. The full variable domain, rest sourced from reference TRBV15 and TRBJ2-7, is DAMVIQNPRYQVTQFGKPVTLSCSQTLNHNVMYWYQQKSSQAPKLLFHYYDKDFNNEADTPDNFQSRRPNTSFCFLDIRSPGLGDTAMYLCATSRLRGRLYEQYFGPGTRLTVT.

CDR3 sequence reads: CASSPFVGTSGGTSYEQYF. The CDR3 DNA reads TGTGCCAGCAGCCCCTTCGTTGGGACTAGCGGGGGGACCTCCTACGAGCAGTACTTC. The rearrangement uses TRBV11-1 and TRBJ2-7; 15 bases align to TRBD2. Trimming at V came to 5 bases and at J to 0 bases, leaving 11 bases not matched to a gene. Per the germline V gene, CDR1 is SGHAT and CDR2 is FQDESV (reference sequence). The CDR3 length is 19 residues.